This TCR beta chain came from a study of immune evolution from preneoplasia to lung adenocarcinoma. Study conclusions and caveats: Later-stage lesions seemingly showed higher T cell density and diversity than normal lung.

The protocol was immunoSEQ multiplex PCR, while the TCRdb copy is restricted to in-frame clones and leaves out a portion. The data show over 30,000 clones, roughly four fifths seen once. As to this clone: Antigen specificity is unknown.

Patient tissue came from resections in Japan or China, 2014–2017. Two lung cancer pathologists independently confirmed each histologic diagnosis. The V end was cut by 3 bases, the J end by 5 bases, with 7 bases between. The germline CDR1 and CDR2 sequences are SEHNR and FQNEAQ (reference sequence). This CDR3 comprises 12 residues. This TCR came from a person aged 55 to 69 with lung adenocarcinoma. The sequenced material came from FFPE invasive lung adenocarcinoma tissue. V is TRBV7-9 and J is TRBJ2-5, with D hard to call. For the CDR3, the DNA is TGTGCCAGCAGCTTCGGTGGGGAGACCCAGTACTTC. Its protein is CASSFGGETQYF.